Following are 16 T cell receptor beta chains from one sample sequenced in a study of CD8 T cells in Susac syndrome. Random hexamers were used to reverse transcribe the RNA input (about 0.45 to 1 ug). TCRdb independently ran MiXCR on the immunoSEQ multiplex PCR reads; one entry per CDR3 protein. The sample yields about 120,000 distinct CDR3 sequences, approximately 94% seen once. The sample comprised CD4+ T cells from PBMCs. These receptor sequences come from a human donor with multiple sclerosis.

V usage is TRBV20-1 and J usage is TRBJ2-2; 11 nucleotides align to TRBD2. The V and J ends lost 0 bases and 4 bases, in that order; junction bases with no gene match: 10. Looked up from germline, CDR1 is DFQATT and CDR2 is SNEGSKA (reference sequence). The CDR3 runs to 18 residues. DNA of the CDR3: TGCAGTGCTAGAGATCTCAATAGCGGGGGGGTCGGCACCGGGGAGCTGTTTTTT. The encoded protein is CSARDLNSGGVGTGELFF.

V and J are TRBV12-3 or TRBV12-4 and TRBJ1-1, with D unclear. Trimming removed 0 bases from V and 5 bases from J, with 10 bases in between. The CDR3 has 14 amino acids. CDR3 nucleotide sequence: TGTGCCAGCAGTTTAGCGTGGCGGAGGACTGAAGCTTTCTTT. Translation gives CASSLAWRRTEAFF.

V and J are TRBV27 and TRBJ1-1; possibly TRBD1 for D (5 bases). In germline, CDR1 is MNHEY, CDR2 SMNVEV (reference sequence). Trimming left V 5 bases short and J 0 bases short, with 13 bases between. This CDR3 is 15 amino acids long. CDR3 coding DNA: TGTGCCAGCAGTCCCTCCCCGGGGGTGAACACTGAAGCTTTCTTT. It codes for CASSPSPGVNTEAFF.

The CDR3 is CASKLRDRLYEQYF. The CDR3 DNA sequence: TGTGCCAGCAAACTTCGGGACAGACTCTACGAGCAGTACTTC. The rearrangement joins TRBV28 to TRBJ2-7, with 7 bases that match TRBD1. Germline V gives CDR1 MDHEN, CDR2 SYDVKM. Losses at the gene ends were 7 bases for V and 3 bases for J; bases not matched to a gene: 9. The CDR3 is 14 residues long.

The chain carries TRBV24-1 and TRBJ1-1; D gene uncertain. V was pared by 9 bases and J by 6 bases, with 10 bases between. Germline lookup yields CDR1 KGHDR and CDR2 SFDVKD. There are 11 residues in the CDR3. The CDR3 region is CATFSVAEAFF. Written as DNA, the CDR3 is TGTGCCACCTTCTCGGTCGCTGAAGCTTTCTTT.

The J gene is TRBJ1-2, the V gene TRBV20-1, with TRBD1 as a possible D gene (6 bases). Deletions cut 5 bases from V and 4 bases from J, with 14 bases between. The CDR3 is 13 residues long. Germline CDR1 DFQATT, CDR2 SNEGSKA (reference sequence). CDR3 coding DNA: TGCAGTGCTGCAGGGGCTCGCTTCTATGGCTACACCTTC. This encodes CSAAGARFYGYTF.

V is TRBV6-2 or TRBV6-3 and J is TRBJ1-5; D gene uncertain. The germline V gene has CDR1 MNHEY and CDR2 SVGEGT. This CDR3 has 15 residues. V lost 2 bases and J lost 7, with 15 bases in between. The CDR3 region has the DNA TGTGCCAGCAGTTACCATGGGATGATAGAACAGCCCCAGCATTTT. This gives the protein CASSYHGMIEQPQHF.

The V call is TRBV5-1, the J call TRBJ2-5, with D maybe TRBD1 (5 bases). Germline-derived CDR1 and CDR2 are SGHRS and YFSETQ. V was cut by 2 bases and J by 1 base, with 9 bases left in between. This CDR3 is 14 amino acids long. In DNA form, the CDR3 reads TGCGCCAGCAGCTTCAAAGGGGCCCAAGAGACCCAGTACTTC. Amino acids: CASSFKGAQETQYF.

CDR3 sequence reads: CASSSLSEGNYNEQFF. The CDR3 DNA follows: TGTGCCAGCAGTTCTCTTAGCGAGGGAAACTACAATGAGCAGTTCTTC. The V call is TRBV6-2 or TRBV6-3, the J call TRBJ2-1; maybe TRBD2 (5 bases). CDR1 is MNHEY and CDR2 is SVGEGT in the germline V gene. The CDR3 is 16 residues long. V was trimmed by 4 bases and J by 3 bases, leaving 16 bases between them.

This chain uses TRBV19 with TRBJ2-1; D gene unclear. The CDR3 runs 13 residues. The V and J ends lost 1 base and 5 bases respectively, with 6 bases between them. The germline V gene has CDR1 LNHDA and CDR2 SQIVND (reference sequence). The CDR3 DNA is TGTGCCAGTAGTATAGCCACAGACAATGAGCAGTTCTTC. It encodes CASSIATDNEQFF.

The V gene is TRBV7-9, the J gene TRBJ2-1; D is uncertain. Germline V gives CDR1 SEHNR, CDR2 FQNEAQ (reference sequence). The CDR3 runs to 12 residues. The V gene lost 2 bases and the J gene lost 4 bases, with 3 bases spanning the gap. For the CDR3, the DNA is TGTGCCAGCAGCTTAAGGTACAATGAGCAGTTCTTC. This codes for CASSLRYNEQFF.

The chain recombines TRBV9 with TRBJ2-3; D gene unclear. The CDR3 is 14 amino acids. Germline CDR1 and CDR2: SGDLS and YYNGEE. The V end lost 0 bases, the J end lost 4 bases, and 9 bases lay between the germline ends. CDR3 DNA: TGTGCCAGCAGCGTAGTATTGCAGCCAGATACGCAGTATTTT. Residues: CASSVVLQPDTQYF.

The chain is built from TRBV6-1 and TRBJ2-6, with 7 bases matching TRBD1. CDR1 MNHNS and CDR2 SASEGT come from the germline V gene. The CDR3 length is 16 residues. Trimming at V came to 5 bases and at J to 1 base, leaving 5 bases not matched to a gene. The CDR3 coding sequence is TGTGCCAGCAGTCGACAGGGACGATCTGGGGCCAACGTCCTGACTTTC. Translation gives CASSRQGRSGANVLTF.

V and J are TRBV3-1 and TRBJ2-7; 7 bases match TRBD2. CDR1 and CDR2 (germline): LGHDT, YNNKEL (reference sequence). Trimming took 5 bases from V and 5 from J; bases not matched to a gene: 12. The CDR3 runs to 15 residues. The CDR3 coding sequence is TGTGCCAGCAGCTTCGGGACTACCCCCAGAGACGAGCAGTACTTC. Translating gives CASSFGTTPRDEQYF.

The V and J genes are TRBV6-5 and TRBJ2-7, with D perhaps matching TRBD1 (6 bases). Looked up from germline, CDR1 is MNHEY and CDR2 is SVGAGI. V was cut by 5 bases and J by 1 base, with 12 bases left in between. The CDR3 contains 14 residues. The CDR3 reads CASSRDQGSYEQYF. The DNA of the CDR3 is TGTGCCAGCAGTCGGGACCAGGGGTCCTACGAGCAGTACTTC.

The rearrangement joins TRBV6-1 to TRBJ2-1; TRBD2 matches 9 bases. The trim removed 3 bases at V and 3 bases at J, leaving 9 bases unmatched. Germline CDR1 and CDR2: MNHNS and SASEGT. This CDR3 comprises 17 residues. CDR3 sequence reads: CASSDRFVAGVYNEQFF. CDR3 DNA: TGTGCCAGCAGTGATCGGTTCGTAGCGGGAGTCTACAATGAGCAGTTCTTC.